This record covers a single TCR beta chain. Authors' data handling: Using reference gene primer amplification, nucleated cell counts were estimated. The method was immunoSEQ multiplex PCR; TCRdb's version includes in-frame clones alone and lacks a portion of them. From that table come the V and J calls and clone size; the DNA was used to work out D and trimming. The sample includes some 100,000 clones, approximately 81% seen only once; the top ten take around 25%. The germline CDR1 and CDR2 sequences are GTSNPN and SVGIG (reference sequence). This CDR3 comprises 14 residues. The ends lost 5 bases at V and 0 bases at J; junction bases unmatched: 4. The data stem from a study of blood T cell repertoires in COVID-19.

The TCR comes from a man older than 75 with active or convalescent COVID-19. This chain connects TRBV30 to TRBJ2-7, with 10 positions matching TRBD1. Sequences were obtained from peripheral blood. The CDR3 sequence: CAWRTGGSSYEQYF. DNA of the CDR3: TGTGCCTGGCGGACAGGGGGAAGCTCCTACGAGCAGTACTTC.